A selection of T cell receptor beta chains follows, all from one sample in a study of PD-L1 blockade in urothelial cancer. Libraries were prepared by immunoSEQ multiplex PCR; TCRdb keeps only in-frame clonotypes and omits some of them. The repertoire holds about 38,000 clones, with approximately 80% as singletons. This specimen was PBMCs, taken around atezolizumab (anti-PD-L1) treatment. The receptors were sampled from a man older than 75 with urothelial cancer. Each CDR3 is given with its conserved first and last residue. Fields, in order: V gene, CDR3 length, clone size, J gene, D gene, CDR3 DNA, CDR3 protein. A D gene is named only where the DNA matches it firmly. Clone size, where shown, is once, few, many, or a class for clones that have expanded.

>TRBV7-8|17|-|TRBJ2-4|-
TGTGCCAGCAGCTCGGGACCCCGGGGGATGGGCAAAAACATTCAGTACTTC
CASSSGPRGMGKNIQYF
>TRBV11-3|14|-|TRBJ2-5|-
TGTGCCAGCAGCAACAACAGGTTCCCAGAGACCCAGTACTTC
CASSNNRFPETQYF
>TRBV6-1|14|-|TRBJ2-7|TRBD1
TGTGCCAGCAGTGAACAGGGACAGGTCTACGAGCAGTACTTC
CASSEQGQVYEQYF
>TRBV18|12|-|TRBJ2-7|TRBD1
TGTGCCAGCTCACGGACGACAGGGGATGAGTACTTC
CASSRTTGDEYF
>TRBV27|14|-|TRBJ1-2|-
TGTGCCAGCAGTTTATCTGGAGGAGACTATGGCTACACCTTC
CASSLSGGDYGYTF
>TRBV10-3|16|-|TRBJ1-3|-
TGTGCCATCAGCCGTAAGGACTCAACCTCTGGAAACACCATATATTTT
CAISRKDSTSGNTIYF
>TRBV29-1|13|once|TRBJ2-1|TRBD2
TGCAGCGTTGGGGGAGGGATGGGAAATAAGCAGTTCTTC
CSVGGGMGNKQFF
>TRBV7-9|17|-|TRBJ2-2|TRBD2
TGTGCCAGCGCTTATACTAGCGGGAGAGGAAACACCGGGGAGCTGTTTTTT
CASAYTSGRGNTGELFF
>TRBV5-1|13|-|TRBJ1-2|-
TGCGCCAGCAGCTTGGCGTTCCCGGGAGGCTACACCTTC
CASSLAFPGGYTF
>TRBV2|13|few|TRBJ2-2|-
TGTGCCAGCAGTGTGGGGCACACCGGGGAGCTGTTTTTT
CASSVGHTGELFF
>TRBV5-1|17|-|TRBJ2-1|-
TGCGCCAGCAGCTGGGACTACAGGGGGGGATCCTACAATGAGCAGTTCTTC
CASSWDYRGGSYNEQFF
>TRBV27|15|-|TRBJ1-1|TRBD1
TGTGCCAGCAGTCCCCGACAGGGGGGAGACACTGAAGCTTTCTTT
CASSPRQGGDTEAFF
>TRBV4-1|14|-|TRBJ2-5|-
TGCGCCAGCAGCCAAGGGGCCCCCCAAGAGACCCAGTACTTC
CASSQGAPQETQYF
>TRBV19|13|-|TRBJ2-1|TRBD2
TGTGCCAGTAACAGCGGGAGGTCTGGGGAGCAGTTCTTC
CASNSGRSGEQFF
>TRBV5-1|14|-|TRBJ1-2|TRBD1
TGCGCCAGCAGCCACGGACAGGGATTAGATGGCTACACCTTC
CASSHGQGLDGYTF
>TRBV5-1|14|-|TRBJ2-7|-
TGCGCCAGCAGCTTGGCGACAGGTGTGTACGAGCAGTACTTC
CASSLATGVYEQYF
>TRBV28|13|-|TRBJ1-1|-
TGTGCCAGCACCCTAGTCAAGAACACTGAAGCTTTCTTT
CASTLVKNTEAFF
>TRBV10-3|15|-|TRBJ2-7|-
TGTGCCATCAGAAAAGGAGGGCCGGAAGTCTACGAGCAGTACTTC
CAIRKGGPEVYEQYF
>TRBV2|14|-|TRBJ2-3|-
TGTGCCAGCAGTGACGGTACTAGCACAGATACGCAGTATTTT
CASSDGTSTDTQYF
>TRBV19|16|-|TRBJ2-6|TRBD1
TGTGCCAGCTGGGACAGGCTCAGCTCTGGGGCCAACGTCCTGACTTTC
CASWDRLSSGANVLTF
>TRBV4-1|21|-|TRBJ2-1|TRBD2
TGCGCCAGCAGACCAAGATTGATAGCTAGCGGGAGGGCGGGATCCTACAATGAGCAGTTCTTC
CASRPRLIASGRAGSYNEQFF
>TRBV5-1|14|-|TRBJ2-2|TRBD2
TGCGCCAGCAGCTCCCTAGCGGGATCCGGGGAGCTGTTTTTT
CASSSLAGSGELFF
>TRBV9|16|-|TRBJ2-1|TRBD1
TGTGCCAGCAGCGTAGGTTCAGGGGGATCCTACAATGAGCAGTTCTTC
CASSVGSGGSYNEQFF
>TRBV30|16|-|TRBJ1-5|-
TGTGCCTGGAGTGTAGAGCAGCGGGGACGCAATCAGCCCCAGCATTTT
CAWSVEQRGRNQPQHF
>TRBV7-6|13|-|TRBJ2-2|TRBD2
TGTGCCAGCAAAGGGACTAGTTTCGGGGAGCTGTTTTTT
CASKGTSFGELFF
>TRBV5-5|14|-|TRBJ2-7|TRBD1
TGTGCCAGCAGCTTATCCGGGACAGCTCACGAGCAGTACTTC
CASSLSGTAHEQYF
>TRBV28|15|-|TRBJ1-5|TRBD1
TGTGCCAGCAAGATAGGGGGACAGGGGGATCAGCCCCAGCATTTT
CASKIGGQGDQPQHF
>TRBV5-1|14|-|TRBJ2-7|TRBD1
TGCGCCAGCAGCCCCGACAGGGAAAGGGGCGAGCAGTACTTC
CASSPDRERGEQYF
>TRBV19|15|-|TRBJ1-5|-
TGTGCCAGTAGTGGAGTCGGCTCGGGGTTTCAGCCCCAGCATTTT
CASSGVGSGFQPQHF
>TRBV4-3|15|-|TRBJ2-1|TRBD2
TGCGCCAGCAGCCAAGAGGGCCTAGCGGACAATGAGCAGTTCTTC
CASSQEGLADNEQFF
>TRBV19|14|-|TRBJ2-7|-
TGTGCCAGTAGTAGGACAGCGGGAAACTACGAGCAGTACTTC
CASSRTAGNYEQYF
>TRBV29-1|14|-|TRBJ2-5|TRBD1
TGCAGCGTACCGGGGACAGGGCGCCAAGAGACCCAGTACTTC
CSVPGTGRQETQYF
>TRBV29-1|12|many|TRBJ1-2|TRBD1
TGCAGCGGCGTACAGGGGGACTATGGCTACACCTTC
CSGVQGDYGYTF